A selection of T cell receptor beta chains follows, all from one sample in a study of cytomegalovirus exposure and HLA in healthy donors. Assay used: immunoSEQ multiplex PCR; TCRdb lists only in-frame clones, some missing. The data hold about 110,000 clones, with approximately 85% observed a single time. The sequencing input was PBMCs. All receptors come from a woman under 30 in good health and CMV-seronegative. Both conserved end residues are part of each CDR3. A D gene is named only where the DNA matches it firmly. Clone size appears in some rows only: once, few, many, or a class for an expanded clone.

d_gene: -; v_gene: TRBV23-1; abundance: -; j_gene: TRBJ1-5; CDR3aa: CASSQSKVAVGSNQPQHF; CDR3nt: TGCGCCAGCAGTCAATCGAAGGTCGCAGTCGGGAGCAATCAGCCCCAGCATTTT
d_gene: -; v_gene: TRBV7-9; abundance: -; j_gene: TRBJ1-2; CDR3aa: CASSSGFYGYTF; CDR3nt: TGTGCCAGCAGCTCAGGATTCTATGGCTACACCTTC
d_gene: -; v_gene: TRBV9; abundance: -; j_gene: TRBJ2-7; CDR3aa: CASSAQTDKQYF; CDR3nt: TGTGCCAGCAGCGCTCAAACAGACAAGCAGTACTTC
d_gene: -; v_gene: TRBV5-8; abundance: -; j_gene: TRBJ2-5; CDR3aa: CASSSEAGVLETQYF; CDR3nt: TGTGCCAGCAGCTCAGAGGCCGGGGTTCTAGAGACCCAGTACTTC
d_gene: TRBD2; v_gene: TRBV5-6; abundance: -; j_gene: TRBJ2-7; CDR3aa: CASSLAPAGGSYEQYF; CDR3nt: TGTGCCAGCAGCTTGGCCCCAGCGGGGGGCTCCTACGAGCAGTACTTC
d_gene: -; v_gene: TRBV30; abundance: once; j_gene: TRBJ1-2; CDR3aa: CAWSVFIGNGYTF; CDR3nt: TGTGCCTGGAGTGTATTTATCGGGAATGGCTACACCTTC
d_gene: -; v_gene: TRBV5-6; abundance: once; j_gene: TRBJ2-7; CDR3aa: CASSRLMGGMDYEQYF; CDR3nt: TGTGCCAGCAGCCGATTGATGGGGGGAATGGATTACGAGCAGTACTTC
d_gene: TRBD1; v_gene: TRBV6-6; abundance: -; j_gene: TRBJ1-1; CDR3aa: CASSSTGESNTEAFF; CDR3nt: TGTGCCAGCAGCTCGACAGGGGAGTCGAACACTGAAGCTTTCTTT
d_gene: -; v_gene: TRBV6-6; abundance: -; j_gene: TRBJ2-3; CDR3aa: CASSSGSLDTQYF; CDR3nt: TGTGCCAGCAGTTCCGGGTCGCTAGATACGCAGTATTTT
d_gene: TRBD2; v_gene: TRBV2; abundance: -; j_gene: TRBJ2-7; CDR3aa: CASRGGAYEQYF; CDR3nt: TGTGCCAGCAGGGGGGGGGCCTACGAGCAGTACTTC
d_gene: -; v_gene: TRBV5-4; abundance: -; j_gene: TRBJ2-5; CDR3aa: CASSRTGAGRETQYF; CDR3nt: TGTGCCAGCAGCCGAACAGGGGCGGGAAGGGAGACCCAGTACTTC
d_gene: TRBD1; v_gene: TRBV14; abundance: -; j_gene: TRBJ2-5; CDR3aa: CASSQPGQGVQETQYF; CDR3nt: TGTGCCAGCAGCCAGCCGGGACAGGGTGTCCAAGAGACCCAGTACTTC
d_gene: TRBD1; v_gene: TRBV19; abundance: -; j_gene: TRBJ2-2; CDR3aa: CASSLLGQGWAGELFF; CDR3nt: TGTGCCAGTAGCCTCCTCGGACAGGGTTGGGCCGGGGAGCTGTTTTTT
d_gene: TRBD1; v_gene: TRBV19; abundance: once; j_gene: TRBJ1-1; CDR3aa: CASSTGTGFNTEAFF; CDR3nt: TGTGCCAGTAGTACCGGGACAGGGTTCAACACTGAAGCTTTCTTT
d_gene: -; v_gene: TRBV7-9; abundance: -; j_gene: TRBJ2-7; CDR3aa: CASSLHSSYEQYF; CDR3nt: TGTGCCAGCAGCTTACACAGCTCCTACGAGCAGTACTTC
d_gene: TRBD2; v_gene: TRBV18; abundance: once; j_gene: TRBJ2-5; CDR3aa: CASSPTTSGSPETQYF; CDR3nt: TGTGCCAGCTCACCGACGACTAGCGGGTCGCCAGAGACCCAGTACTTC
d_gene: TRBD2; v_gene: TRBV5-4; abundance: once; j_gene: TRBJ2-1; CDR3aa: CASSLDPSGYNEQFF; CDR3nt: TGTGCCAGCAGCTTGGATCCTAGCGGTTACAATGAGCAGTTCTTC
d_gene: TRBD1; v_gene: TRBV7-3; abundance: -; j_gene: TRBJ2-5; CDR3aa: CASSLTGFGETQYF; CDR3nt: TGTGCCAGCAGCCTGACAGGGTTTGGGGAGACCCAGTACTTC
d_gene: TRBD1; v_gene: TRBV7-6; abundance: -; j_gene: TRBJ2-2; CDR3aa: CASSLMTGAGTGELFF; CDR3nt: TGTGCCAGCAGCCTCATGACAGGGGCAGGAACCGGGGAGCTGTTTTTT
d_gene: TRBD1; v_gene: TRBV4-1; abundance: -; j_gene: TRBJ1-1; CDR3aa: CASSQETLDRVMNTEAFF; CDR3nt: TGCGCCAGCAGCCAAGAGACCCTCGACAGGGTCATGAACACTGAAGCTTTCTTT
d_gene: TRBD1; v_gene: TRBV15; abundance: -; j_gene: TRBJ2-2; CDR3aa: CATSPPDRGSSTGELFF; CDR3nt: TGTGCCACCAGTCCACCCGACAGGGGAAGTAGCACCGGGGAGCTGTTTTTT
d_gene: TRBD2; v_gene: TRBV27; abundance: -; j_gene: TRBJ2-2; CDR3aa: CASSSSSGGAAGELFF; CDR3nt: TGTGCCAGCAGTTCATCTAGCGGGGGGGCGGCCGGGGAGCTGTTTTTT
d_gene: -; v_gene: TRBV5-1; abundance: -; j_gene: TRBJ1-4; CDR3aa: CASSRMGGGNEKLFF; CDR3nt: TGCGCCAGCAGCCGAATGGGAGGGGGGAATGAAAAACTGTTTTTT
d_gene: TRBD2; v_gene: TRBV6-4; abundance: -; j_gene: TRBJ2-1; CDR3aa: CASSAQGTGGLNEQFF; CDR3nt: TGTGCCAGCAGTGCACAAGGGACGGGGGGACTCAATGAGCAGTTCTTC
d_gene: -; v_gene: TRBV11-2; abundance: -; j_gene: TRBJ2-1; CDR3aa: CASSLSPSEQFF; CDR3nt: TGTGCCAGCAGCTTATCCCCCTCTGAGCAGTTCTTC
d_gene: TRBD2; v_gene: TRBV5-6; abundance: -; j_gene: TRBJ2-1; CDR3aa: CASSFGTSAYNEQFF; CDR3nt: TGTGCCAGCAGCTTCGGGACTAGCGCCTACAATGAGCAGTTCTTC
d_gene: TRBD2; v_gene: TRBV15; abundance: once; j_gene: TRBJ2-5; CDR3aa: CATSRGLAWETQYF; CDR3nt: TGTGCCACCAGCAGGGGACTAGCGTGGGAGACCCAGTACTTC
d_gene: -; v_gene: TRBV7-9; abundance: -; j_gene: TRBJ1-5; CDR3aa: CASSLDFSNQPQHF; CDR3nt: TGTGCCAGCAGCTTAGACTTTAGCAATCAGCCCCAGCATTTT
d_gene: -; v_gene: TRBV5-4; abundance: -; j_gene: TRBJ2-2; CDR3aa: CATNRPFTGELFF; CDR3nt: TGTGCCACGAACAGGCCTTTCACCGGGGAGCTGTTTTTT
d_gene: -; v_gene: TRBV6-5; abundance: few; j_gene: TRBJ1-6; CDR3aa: CASTARREVSPLHF; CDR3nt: TGTGCCAGCACCGCGAGGAGGGAAGTATCACCCCTCCACTTT
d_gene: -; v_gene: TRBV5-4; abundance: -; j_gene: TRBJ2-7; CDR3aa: CASSLYGGEGQYF; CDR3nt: TGTGCCAGCAGCTTGTACGGGGGAGAAGGGCAGTACTTC
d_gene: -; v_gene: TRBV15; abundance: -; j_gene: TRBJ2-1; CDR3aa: CATSRTSSYNEQFF; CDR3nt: TGTGCCACCAGCAGGACTAGCTCCTACAATGAGCAGTTCTTC
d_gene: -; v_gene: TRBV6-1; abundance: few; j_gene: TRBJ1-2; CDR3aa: CASSAETGGGYTF; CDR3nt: TGTGCCAGCAGTGCAGAGACCGGGGGTGGCTACACCTTC
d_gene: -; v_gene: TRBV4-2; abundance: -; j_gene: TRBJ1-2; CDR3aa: CASSQDLSDGYTF; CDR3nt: TGTGCCAGCAGCCAAGATTTGTCAGATGGCTACACCTTC
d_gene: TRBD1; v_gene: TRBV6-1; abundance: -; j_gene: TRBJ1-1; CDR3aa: CASSEALRDRDTEAFF; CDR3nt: TGTGCCAGCAGTGAAGCGCTTCGAGACAGGGACACTGAAGCTTTCTTT
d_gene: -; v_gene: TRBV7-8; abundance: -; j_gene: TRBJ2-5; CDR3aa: CASSFTSGNPVETQYF; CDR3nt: TGTGCCAGCAGCTTCACTTCAGGGAACCCCGTGGAGACCCAGTACTTC
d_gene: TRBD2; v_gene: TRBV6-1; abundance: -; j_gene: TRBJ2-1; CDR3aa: CASSEGTSRYNEQFF; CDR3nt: TGTGCCAGCAGTGAAGGGACTAGCCGTTACAATGAGCAGTTCTTC
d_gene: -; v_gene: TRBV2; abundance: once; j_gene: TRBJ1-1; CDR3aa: CASSYDKRVNTEAFF; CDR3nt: TGTGCCAGCAGTTACGACAAGAGGGTGAACACTGAAGCTTTCTTT
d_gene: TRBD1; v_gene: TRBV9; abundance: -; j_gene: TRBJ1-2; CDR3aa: CASSVEGQGHGYTF; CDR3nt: TGTGCCAGCAGCGTAGAGGGACAGGGTCATGGCTACACCTTC
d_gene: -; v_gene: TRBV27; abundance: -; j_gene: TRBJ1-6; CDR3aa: CASSFPGAGNSPLHF; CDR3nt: TGTGCCAGCAGTTTCCCAGGGGCGGGTAATTCACCCCTCCACTTT
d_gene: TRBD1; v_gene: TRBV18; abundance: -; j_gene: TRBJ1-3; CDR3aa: CASSHPGQGRGNTIYF; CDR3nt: TGTGCCAGCTCACATCCGGGACAGGGTCGGGGAAACACCATATATTTT
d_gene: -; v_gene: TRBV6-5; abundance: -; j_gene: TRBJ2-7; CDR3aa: CASSYGGGLEQYF; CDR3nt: TGTGCCAGCAGTTATGGAGGAGGTCTCGAGCAGTACTTC
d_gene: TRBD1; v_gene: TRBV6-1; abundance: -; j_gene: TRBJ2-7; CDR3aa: CASSEAPGTGLSYEQYF; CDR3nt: TGTGCCAGCAGTGAAGCGCCCGGGACAGGTCTCTCCTACGAGCAGTACTTC
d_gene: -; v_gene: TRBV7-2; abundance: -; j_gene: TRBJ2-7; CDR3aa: CASSLDGAYYEQYF; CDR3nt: TGTGCCAGCAGCTTAGATGGGGCTTACTACGAGCAGTACTTC
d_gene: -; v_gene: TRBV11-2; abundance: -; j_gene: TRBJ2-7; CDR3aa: CASSLGGHGPYEQYF; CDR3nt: TGTGCCAGCAGCTTAGGCGGGCATGGGCCCTACGAGCAGTACTTC
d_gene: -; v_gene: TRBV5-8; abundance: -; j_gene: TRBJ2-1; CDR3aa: CASSLAETDEQFF; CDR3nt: TGTGCCAGCAGCTTGGCTGAAACAGACGAGCAGTTCTTC
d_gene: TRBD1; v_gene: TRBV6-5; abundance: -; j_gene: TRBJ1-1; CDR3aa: CASSYGGQEIEAFF; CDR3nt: TGTGCCAGCAGTTACGGGGGACAGGAGATTGAAGCTTTCTTT
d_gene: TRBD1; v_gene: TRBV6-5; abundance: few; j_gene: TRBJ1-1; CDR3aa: CASSTQGTNTEAFF; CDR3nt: TGTGCCAGCAGTACACAGGGGACGAACACTGAAGCTTTCTTT
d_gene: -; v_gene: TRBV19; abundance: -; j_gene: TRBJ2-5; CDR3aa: CASSTGVWETQYF; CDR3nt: TGTGCCAGTAGTACGGGAGTCTGGGAGACCCAGTACTTC
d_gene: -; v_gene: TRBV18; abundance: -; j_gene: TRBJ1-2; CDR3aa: CASSPDTWNYGYTF; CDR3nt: TGTGCCAGCTCACCAGACACTTGGAACTATGGCTACACCTTC
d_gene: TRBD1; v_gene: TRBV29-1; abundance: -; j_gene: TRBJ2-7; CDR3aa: CSVEFLDRAYEQYF; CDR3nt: TGCAGCGTTGAATTTCTGGACAGGGCCTACGAGCAGTACTTC